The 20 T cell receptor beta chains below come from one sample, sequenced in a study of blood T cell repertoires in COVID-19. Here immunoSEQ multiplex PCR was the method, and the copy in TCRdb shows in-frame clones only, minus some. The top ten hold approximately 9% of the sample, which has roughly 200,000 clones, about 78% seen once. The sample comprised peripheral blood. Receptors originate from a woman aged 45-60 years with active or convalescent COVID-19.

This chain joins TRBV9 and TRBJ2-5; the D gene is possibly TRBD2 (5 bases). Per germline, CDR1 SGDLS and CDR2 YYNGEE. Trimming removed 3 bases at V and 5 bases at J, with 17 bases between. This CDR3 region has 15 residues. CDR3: CASSADPGVGETQYF. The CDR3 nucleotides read TGTGCCAGCAGCGCCGACCCCGGGGTAGGGGAGACCCAGTACTTC.

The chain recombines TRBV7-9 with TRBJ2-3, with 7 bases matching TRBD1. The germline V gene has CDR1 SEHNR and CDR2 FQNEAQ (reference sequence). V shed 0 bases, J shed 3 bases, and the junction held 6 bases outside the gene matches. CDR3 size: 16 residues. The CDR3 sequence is CASSLAAGGLTDTQYF. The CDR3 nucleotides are TGTGCCAGCAGCTTAGCGGCAGGGGGTTTAACAGATACGCAGTATTTT.

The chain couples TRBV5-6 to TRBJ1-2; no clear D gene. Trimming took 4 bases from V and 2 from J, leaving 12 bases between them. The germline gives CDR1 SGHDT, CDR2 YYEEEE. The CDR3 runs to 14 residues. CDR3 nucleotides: TGTGCCAGCAGCGCAAGGACGGGGAACTATGGCTACACCTTC. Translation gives CASSARTGNYGYTF.

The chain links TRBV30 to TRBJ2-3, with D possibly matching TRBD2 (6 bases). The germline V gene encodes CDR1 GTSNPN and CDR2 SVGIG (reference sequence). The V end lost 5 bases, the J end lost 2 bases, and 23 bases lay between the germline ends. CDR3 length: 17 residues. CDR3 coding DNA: TGTGCCTGGGGTCAACTCGGGGGTTTTACAAACACAGATACGCAGTATTTT. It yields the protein CAWGQLGGFTNTDTQYF.

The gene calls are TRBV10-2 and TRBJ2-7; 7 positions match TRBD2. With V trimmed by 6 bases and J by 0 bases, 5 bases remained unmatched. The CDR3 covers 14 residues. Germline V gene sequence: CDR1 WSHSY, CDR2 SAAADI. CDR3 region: CASRGTTASYEQYF. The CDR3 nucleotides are TGCGCCAGCAGGGGGACTACCGCCTCCTACGAGCAGTACTTC.

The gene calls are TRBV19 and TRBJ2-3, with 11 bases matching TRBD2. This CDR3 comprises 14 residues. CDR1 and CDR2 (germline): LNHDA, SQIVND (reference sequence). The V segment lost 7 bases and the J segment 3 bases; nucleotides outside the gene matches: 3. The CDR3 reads CASTPSGRTDTQYF. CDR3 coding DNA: TGTGCCAGTACGCCTAGCGGGAGGACAGATACGCAGTATTTT.

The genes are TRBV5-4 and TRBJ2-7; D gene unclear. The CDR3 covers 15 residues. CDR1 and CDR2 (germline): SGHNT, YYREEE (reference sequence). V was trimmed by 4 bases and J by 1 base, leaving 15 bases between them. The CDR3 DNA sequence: TGTGCCAGCAGCCTGGCAGACATAGGTTCCTACGAGCAGTACTTC. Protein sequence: CASSLADIGSYEQYF.

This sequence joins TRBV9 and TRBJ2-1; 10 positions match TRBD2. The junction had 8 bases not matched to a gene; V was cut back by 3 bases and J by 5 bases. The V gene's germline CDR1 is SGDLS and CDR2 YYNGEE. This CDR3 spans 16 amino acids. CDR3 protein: CASSGPLAGVHNEQFF. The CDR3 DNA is TGTGCCAGCAGCGGACCTCTAGCGGGAGTCCACAATGAGCAGTTCTTC. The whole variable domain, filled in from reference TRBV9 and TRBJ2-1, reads DSGVTQTPKHLITATGQRVTLRCSPRSGDLSVYWYQQSLDQGLQFLIQYYNGEERAKGNILERFSAQQFPDLHSELNLSSLELGDSALYFCASSGPLAGVHNEQFFGPGTRLTVL.

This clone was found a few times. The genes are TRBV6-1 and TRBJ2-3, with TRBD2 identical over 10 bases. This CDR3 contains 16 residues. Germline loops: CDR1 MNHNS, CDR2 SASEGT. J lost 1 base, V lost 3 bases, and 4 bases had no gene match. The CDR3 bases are TGTGCCAGCAGTGATACCCTAGCGGGGGGCACAGATACGCAGTATTTT. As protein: CASSDTLAGGTDTQYF.

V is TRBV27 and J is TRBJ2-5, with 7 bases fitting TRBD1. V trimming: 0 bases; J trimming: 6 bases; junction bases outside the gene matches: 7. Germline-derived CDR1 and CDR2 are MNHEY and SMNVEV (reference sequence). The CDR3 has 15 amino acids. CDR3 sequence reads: CASSLSPRQGKTQYF. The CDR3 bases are TGTGCCAGCAGTTTATCCCCGCGACAGGGAAAGACCCAGTACTTC.

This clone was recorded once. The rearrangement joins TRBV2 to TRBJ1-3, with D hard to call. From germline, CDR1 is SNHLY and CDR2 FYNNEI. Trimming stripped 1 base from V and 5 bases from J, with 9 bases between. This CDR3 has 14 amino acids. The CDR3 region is CASSEDFNRNTIYF. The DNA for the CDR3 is TGTGCCAGCAGTGAAGATTTTAACAGAAACACCATATATTTT.

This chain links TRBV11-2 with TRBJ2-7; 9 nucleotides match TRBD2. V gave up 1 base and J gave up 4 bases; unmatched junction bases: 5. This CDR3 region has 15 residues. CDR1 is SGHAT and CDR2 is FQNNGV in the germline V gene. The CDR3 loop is CASSLVGTSYYEQYF. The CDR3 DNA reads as TGTGCCAGCAGCTTAGTTGGGACTAGCTATTACGAGCAGTACTTC.

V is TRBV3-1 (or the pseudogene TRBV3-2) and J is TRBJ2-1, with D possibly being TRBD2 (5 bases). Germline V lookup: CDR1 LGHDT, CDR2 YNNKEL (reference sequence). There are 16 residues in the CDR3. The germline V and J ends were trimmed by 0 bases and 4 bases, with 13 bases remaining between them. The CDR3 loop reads CASSQEYEGWYNEQFF. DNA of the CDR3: TGTGCCAGCAGCCAAGAATATGAGGGATGGTACAATGAGCAGTTCTTC.

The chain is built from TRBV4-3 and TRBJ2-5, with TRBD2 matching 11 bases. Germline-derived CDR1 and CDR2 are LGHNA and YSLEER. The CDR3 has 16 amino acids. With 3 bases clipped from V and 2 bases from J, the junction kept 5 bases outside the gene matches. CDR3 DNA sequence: TGCGCCAGCAGCCAGGCGGGACTAGCGGATCAAGAGACCCAGTACTTC. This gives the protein CASSQAGLADQETQYF.

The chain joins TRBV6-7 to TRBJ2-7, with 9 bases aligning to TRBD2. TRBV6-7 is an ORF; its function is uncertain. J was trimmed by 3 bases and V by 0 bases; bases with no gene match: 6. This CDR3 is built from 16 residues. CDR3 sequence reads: CASSYSSLAGIYEQYF. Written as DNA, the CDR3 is TGTGCCAGCAGTTACTCGAGCCTAGCGGGAATCTACGAGCAGTACTTC.

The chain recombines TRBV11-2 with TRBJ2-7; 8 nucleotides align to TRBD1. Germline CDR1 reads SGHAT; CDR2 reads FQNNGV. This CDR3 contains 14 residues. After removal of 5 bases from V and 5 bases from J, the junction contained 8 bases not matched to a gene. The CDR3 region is CASSLAQGAHEQYF. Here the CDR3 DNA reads TGTGCCAGCAGCCTTGCTCAGGGGGCCCACGAGCAGTACTTC.

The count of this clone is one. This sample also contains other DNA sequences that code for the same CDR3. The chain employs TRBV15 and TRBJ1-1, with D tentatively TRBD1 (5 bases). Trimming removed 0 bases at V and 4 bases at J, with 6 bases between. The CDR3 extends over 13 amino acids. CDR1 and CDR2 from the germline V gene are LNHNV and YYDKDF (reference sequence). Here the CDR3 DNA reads TGTGCCACCAGCAGAGATAGGGGCACTGAAGCTTTCTTT. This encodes CATSRDRGTEAFF.

The DNA of the CDR3 is TGTGCCAGCAGCTCCAACCCCCCGTCAGGGTGTCTGCAAGAGACCCAGTACTTC. This codes for CASSSNPPSGCLQETQYF. The rearrangement uses TRBV7-3 and TRBJ2-5; D may be TRBD1 (5 bases). This CDR3 spans 18 amino acids. CDR1 and CDR2 from the germline V gene are SGHTA and FQGTGA. V gave up 4 bases and J gave up 2 bases, with 23 bases separating them.

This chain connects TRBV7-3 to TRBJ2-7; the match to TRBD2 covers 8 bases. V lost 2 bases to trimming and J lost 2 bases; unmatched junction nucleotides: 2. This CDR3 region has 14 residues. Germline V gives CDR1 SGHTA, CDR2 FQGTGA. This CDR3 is CASSLGGGPYEQYF. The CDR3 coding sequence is TGTGCCAGCAGCTTAGGCGGGGGGCCCTACGAGCAGTACTTC.

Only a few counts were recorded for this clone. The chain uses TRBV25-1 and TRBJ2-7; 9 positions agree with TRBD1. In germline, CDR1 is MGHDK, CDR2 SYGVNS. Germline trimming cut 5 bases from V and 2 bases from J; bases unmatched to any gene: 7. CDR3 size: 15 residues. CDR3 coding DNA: TGTGCCAGCAGTAGACCGGGACAGGGCACCTACGAGCAGTACTTC. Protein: CASSRPGQGTYEQYF.